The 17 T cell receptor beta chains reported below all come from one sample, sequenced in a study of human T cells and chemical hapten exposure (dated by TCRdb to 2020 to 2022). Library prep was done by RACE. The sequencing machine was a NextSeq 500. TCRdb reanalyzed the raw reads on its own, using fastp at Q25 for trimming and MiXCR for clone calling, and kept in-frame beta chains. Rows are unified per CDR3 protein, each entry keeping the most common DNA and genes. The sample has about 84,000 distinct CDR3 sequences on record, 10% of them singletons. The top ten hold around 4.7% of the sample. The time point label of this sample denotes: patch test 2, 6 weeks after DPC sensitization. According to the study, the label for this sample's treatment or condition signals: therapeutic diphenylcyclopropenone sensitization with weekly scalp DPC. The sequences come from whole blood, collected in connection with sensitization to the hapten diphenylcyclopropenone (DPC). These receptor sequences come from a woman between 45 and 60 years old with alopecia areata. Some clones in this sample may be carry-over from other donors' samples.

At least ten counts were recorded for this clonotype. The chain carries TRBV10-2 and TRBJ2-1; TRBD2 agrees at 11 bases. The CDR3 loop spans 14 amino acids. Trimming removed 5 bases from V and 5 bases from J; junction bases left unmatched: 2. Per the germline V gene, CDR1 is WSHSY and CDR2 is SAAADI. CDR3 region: CASSSLAGDNEQFF. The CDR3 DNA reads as TGCGCCAGCAGTTCACTAGCGGGAGACAATGAGCAGTTCTTC.

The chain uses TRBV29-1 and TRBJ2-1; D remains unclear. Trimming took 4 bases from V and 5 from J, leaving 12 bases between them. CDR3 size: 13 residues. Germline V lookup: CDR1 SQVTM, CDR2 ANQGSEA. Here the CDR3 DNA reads TGCAGCGTTGTACGGCAGACCCACAATGAGCAGTTCTTC. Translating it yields CSVVRQTHNEQFF.

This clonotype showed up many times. The CDR3 region is CATRNREVGEQYF. The CDR3 nucleotides read TGTGCCACCCGCAACAGGGAGGTTGGAGAGCAGTACTTC. This chain uses TRBV2 with TRBJ2-7, with D possibly called TRBD1 or TRBD2 (6 bases each). The V gene lost 10 bases and the J gene lost 7 bases, with 20 bases spanning the gap. This CDR3 contains 13 residues. Germline lookup yields CDR1 SNHLY and CDR2 FYNNEI.

In DNA, the CDR3 is TGTGCCAGCAGGACAGGGATGAACACTGAAGCTTTCTTT. It translates to CASRTGMNTEAFF. The rearrangement uses TRBV6-1 and TRBJ1-1, with 7 bases fitting TRBD1. Unmatched junction bases numbered 1, after V lost 6 bases and J lost 0 bases. Germline values: CDR1 MNHNS, CDR2 SASEGT. The CDR3 is 13 residues long.

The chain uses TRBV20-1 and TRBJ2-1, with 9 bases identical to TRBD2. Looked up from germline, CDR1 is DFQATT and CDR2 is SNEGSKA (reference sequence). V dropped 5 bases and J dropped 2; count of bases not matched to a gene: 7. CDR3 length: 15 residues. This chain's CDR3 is CSAGYAGGPYNEQFF. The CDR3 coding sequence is TGCAGTGCTGGGTACGCGGGAGGGCCCTACAATGAGCAGTTCTTC.

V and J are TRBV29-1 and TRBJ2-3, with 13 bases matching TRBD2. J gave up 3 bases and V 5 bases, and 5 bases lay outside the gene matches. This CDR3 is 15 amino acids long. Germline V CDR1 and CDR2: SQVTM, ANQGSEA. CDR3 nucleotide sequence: TGCAGCGTTATAGGACTAGCGGGAGAGACAGATACGCAGTATTTT. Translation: CSVIGLAGETDTQYF.

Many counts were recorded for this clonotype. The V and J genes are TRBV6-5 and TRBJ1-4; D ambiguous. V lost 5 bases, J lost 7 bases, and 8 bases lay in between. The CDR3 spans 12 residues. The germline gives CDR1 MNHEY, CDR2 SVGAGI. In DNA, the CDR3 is TGTGCCAGCAGTCCGGATGGTGAAAAACTGTTTTTT. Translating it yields CASSPDGEKLFF.

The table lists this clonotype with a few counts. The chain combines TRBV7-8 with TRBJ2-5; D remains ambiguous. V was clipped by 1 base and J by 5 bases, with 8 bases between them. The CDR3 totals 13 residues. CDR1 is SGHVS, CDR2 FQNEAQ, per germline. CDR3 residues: CASSLVIQETQYF. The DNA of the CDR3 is TGTGCCAGCAGCTTAGTGATTCAGGAGACCCAGTACTTC.

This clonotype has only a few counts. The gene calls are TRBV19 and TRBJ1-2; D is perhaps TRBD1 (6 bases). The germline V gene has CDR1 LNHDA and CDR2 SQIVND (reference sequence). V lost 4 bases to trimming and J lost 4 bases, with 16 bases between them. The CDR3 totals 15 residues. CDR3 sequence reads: CASSTSHRVFYGYTF. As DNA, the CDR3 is TGTGCCAGTAGTACATCACACAGGGTTTTCTATGGCTACACCTTC.

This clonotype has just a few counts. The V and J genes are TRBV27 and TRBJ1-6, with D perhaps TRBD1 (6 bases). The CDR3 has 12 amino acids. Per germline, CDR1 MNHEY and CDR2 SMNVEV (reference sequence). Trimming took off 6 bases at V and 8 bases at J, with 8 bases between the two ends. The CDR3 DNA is TGTGCCAGCAGAAACAGGGATTCACCCCTCCACTTT. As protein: CASRNRDSPLHF.

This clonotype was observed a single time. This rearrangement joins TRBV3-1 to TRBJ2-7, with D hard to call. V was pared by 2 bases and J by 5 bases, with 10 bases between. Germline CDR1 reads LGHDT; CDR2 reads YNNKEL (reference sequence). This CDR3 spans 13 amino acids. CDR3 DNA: TGTGCCAGCAGCCAATATCTAGACGACGAGCAGTACTTC. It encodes CASSQYLDDEQYF.

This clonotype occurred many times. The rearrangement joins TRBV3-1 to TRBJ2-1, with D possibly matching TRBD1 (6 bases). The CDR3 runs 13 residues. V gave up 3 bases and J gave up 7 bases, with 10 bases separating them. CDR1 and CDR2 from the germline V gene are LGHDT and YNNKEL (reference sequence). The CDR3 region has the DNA TGTGCCAGCAGCCATCTACAGGGAAATGAGCAGTTCTTC. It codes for CASSHLQGNEQFF.

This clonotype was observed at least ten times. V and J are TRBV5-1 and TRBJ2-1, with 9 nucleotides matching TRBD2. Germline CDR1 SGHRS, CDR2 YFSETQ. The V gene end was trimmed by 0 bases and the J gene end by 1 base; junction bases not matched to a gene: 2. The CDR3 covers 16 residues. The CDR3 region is CASSLVAGVSYNEQFF. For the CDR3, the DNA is TGCGCCAGCAGCTTGGTAGCGGGAGTATCCTACAATGAGCAGTTCTTC.

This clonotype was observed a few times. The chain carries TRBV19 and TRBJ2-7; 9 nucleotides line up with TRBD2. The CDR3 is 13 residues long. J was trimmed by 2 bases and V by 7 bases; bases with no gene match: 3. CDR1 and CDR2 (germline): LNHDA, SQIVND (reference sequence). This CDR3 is CASMERGAYEQYF. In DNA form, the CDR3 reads TGTGCCAGTATGGAGCGGGGGGCCTACGAGCAGTACTTC. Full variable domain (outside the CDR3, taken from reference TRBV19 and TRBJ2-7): DGGITQSPKYLFRKEGQNVTLSCEQNLNHDAMYWYRQDPGQGLRLIYYSQIVNDFQKGDIAEGYSVSREKKESFPLTVTSAQKNPTAFYLCASMERGAYEQYFGPGTRLTVT.

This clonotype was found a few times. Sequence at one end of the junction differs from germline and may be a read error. In nucleotides, the CDR3 is TGTGCCAGCTCAACAGGGACAGAGAATTCACTTCTCCCCTTT. It encodes CASSTGTENSLLPF. The V gene is TRBV18, the J gene TRBJ1-6, with TRBD1 matching over 7 bases. Germline V gene data show CDR1 as KGHSH and CDR2 as LQKENI. This CDR3 spans 14 amino acids.

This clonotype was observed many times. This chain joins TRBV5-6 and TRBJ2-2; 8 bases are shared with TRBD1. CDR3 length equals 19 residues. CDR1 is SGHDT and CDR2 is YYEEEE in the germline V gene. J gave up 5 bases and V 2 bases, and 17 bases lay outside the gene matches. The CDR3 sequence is CASSLDRWDRGQVTGELFF. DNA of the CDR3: TGTGCCAGCAGCTTAGACAGATGGGACCGGGGACAGGTGACCGGGGAGCTGTTTTTT.

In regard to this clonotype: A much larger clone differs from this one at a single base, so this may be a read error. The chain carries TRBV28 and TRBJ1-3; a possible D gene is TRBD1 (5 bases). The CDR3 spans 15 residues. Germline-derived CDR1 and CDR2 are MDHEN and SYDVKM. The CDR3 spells CASSFRGISGNTKYF. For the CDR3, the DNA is TGTGCCAGCAGTTTTAGGGGCATCTCTGGAAACACCAAATATTTT.